This T cell receptor beta chain was sequenced for a study of cytomegalovirus exposure and HLA in healthy donors. Each donor's status was that of a healthy bone marrow donor. These donors counted as nominally healthy when sampled, but unrecorded immune exposures were likely. The study ran its PCR with 60 Vbeta and 13 Jbeta primers. Clones were read by immunoSEQ multiplex PCR, and TCRdb kept only the in-frame ones, dropping some. The sample shows fewer than 150,000 clones, roughly 76% of them seen only once. The V segment lost 5 bases and the J segment 3 bases; nucleotides outside the gene matches: 9. This CDR3 is 15 amino acids long. Germline-derived CDR1 and CDR2 are MNHEY and SVGAGI.

The specimen sequenced was PBMCs. The origin of this receptor is a female donor in good health and CMV-seronegative. This chain uses TRBV6-5 with TRBJ2-7, with TRBD1 matching 8 bases. CDR3 loop: CASSQWDRTGYEQYF. The CDR3 DNA follows: TGTGCCAGCAGTCAATGGGACAGGACGGGCTACGAGCAGTACTTC.